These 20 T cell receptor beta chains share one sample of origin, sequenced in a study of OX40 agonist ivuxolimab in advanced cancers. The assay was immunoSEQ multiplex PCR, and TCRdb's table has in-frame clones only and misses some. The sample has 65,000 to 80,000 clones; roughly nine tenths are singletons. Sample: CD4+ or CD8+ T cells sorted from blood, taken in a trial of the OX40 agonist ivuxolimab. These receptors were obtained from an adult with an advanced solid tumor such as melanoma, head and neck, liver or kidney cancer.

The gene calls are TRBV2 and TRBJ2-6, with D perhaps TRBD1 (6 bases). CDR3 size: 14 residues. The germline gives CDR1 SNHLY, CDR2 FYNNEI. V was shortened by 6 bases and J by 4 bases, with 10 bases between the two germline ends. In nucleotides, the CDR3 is TGTGCCAGCAGGTCCCAGGGGGGGGCCAACGTCCTGACTTTC. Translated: CASRSQGGANVLTF.

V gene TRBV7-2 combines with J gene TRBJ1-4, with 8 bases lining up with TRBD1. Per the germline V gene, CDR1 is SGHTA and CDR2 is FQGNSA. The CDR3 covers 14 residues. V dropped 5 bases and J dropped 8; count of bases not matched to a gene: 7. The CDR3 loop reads CASSRTGSGEKLFF. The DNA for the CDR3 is TGTGCCAGCAGCCGGACAGGGTCAGGGGAAAAACTGTTTTTT.

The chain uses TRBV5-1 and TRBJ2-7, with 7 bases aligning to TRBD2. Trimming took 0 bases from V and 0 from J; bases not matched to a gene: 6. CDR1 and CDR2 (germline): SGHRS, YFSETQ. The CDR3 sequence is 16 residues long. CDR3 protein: CASSLAGGISSYEQYF. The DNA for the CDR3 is TGCGCCAGCAGCTTGGCCGGGGGGATCAGCTCCTACGAGCAGTACTTC.

Here the CDR3 reads CASSLAGLDTGELFF. CDR3 bases: TGCGCCAGCAGCTTGGCGGGACTCGACACCGGGGAGCTGTTTTTT. The chain carries TRBV5-1 and TRBJ2-2; weak D call: TRBD2 (6 bases). The CDR3 sequence is 15 residues long. Trimming removed 0 bases at V and 3 bases at J, with 9 bases between. CDR1 SGHRS and CDR2 YFSETQ come from the germline V gene.

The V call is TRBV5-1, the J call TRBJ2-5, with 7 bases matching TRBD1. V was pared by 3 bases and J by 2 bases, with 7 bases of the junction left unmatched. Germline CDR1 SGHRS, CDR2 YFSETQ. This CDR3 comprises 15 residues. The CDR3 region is CASSSAGGHQETQYF. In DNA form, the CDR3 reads TGCGCCAGCAGCTCTGCAGGGGGTCATCAAGAGACCCAGTACTTC.

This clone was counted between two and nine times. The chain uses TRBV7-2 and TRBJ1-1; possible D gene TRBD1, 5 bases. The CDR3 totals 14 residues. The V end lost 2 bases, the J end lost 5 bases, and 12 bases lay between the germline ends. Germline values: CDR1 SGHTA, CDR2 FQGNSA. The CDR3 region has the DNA TGTGCCAGCAGCTTATATGGAGGGGAGACTGAAGCTTTCTTT. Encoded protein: CASSLYGGETEAFF.

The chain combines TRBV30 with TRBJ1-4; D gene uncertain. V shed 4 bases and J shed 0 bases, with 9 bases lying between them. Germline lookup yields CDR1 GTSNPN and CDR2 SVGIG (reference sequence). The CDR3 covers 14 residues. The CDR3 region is CAWMYGTTNEKLFF. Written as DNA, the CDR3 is TGTGCCTGGATGTACGGGACAACTAATGAAAAACTGTTTTTT.

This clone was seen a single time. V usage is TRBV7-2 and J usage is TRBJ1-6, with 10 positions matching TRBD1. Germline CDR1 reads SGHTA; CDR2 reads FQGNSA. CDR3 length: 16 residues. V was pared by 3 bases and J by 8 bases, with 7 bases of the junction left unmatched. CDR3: CASSFRQGAGDSPLHF. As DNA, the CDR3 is TGTGCCAGCAGCTTCAGACAGGGGGCGGGCGATTCACCCCTCCACTTT.

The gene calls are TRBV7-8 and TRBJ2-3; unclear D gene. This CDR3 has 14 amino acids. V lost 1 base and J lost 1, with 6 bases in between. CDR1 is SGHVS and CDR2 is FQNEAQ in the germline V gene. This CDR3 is CASSLVGGTDTQYF. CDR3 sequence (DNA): TGTGCCAGCAGCTTAGTTGGAGGCACAGATACGCAGTATTTT.

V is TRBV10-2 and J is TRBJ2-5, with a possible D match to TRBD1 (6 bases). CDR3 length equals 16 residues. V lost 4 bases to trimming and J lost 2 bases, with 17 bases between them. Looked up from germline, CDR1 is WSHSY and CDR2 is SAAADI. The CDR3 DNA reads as TGCGCCAGCAGTGGGGGGCAGGGCAGTAGTCAAGAGACCCAGTACTTC. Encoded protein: CASSGGQGSSQETQYF.

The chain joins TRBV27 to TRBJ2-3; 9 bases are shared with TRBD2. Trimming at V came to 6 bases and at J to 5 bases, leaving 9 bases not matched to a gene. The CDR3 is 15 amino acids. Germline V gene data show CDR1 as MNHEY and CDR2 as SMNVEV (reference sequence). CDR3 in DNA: TGTGCCAGCAGCTTTCTAGCGGGGCGGGGAGATACGCAGTATTTT. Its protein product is CASSFLAGRGDTQYF.

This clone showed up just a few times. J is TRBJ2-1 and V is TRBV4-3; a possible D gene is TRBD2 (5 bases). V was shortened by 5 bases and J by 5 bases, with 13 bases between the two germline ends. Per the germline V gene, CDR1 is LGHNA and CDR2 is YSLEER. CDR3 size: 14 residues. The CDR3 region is CASSFQTGDNEQFF. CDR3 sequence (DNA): TGCGCCAGCAGCTTCCAAACCGGGGACAATGAGCAGTTCTTC.

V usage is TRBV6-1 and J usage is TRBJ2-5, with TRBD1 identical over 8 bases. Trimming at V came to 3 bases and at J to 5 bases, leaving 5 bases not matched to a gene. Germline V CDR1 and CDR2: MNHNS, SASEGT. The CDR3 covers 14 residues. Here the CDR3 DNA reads TGTGCCAGCAGTGATAGACAGGGGATGGAGACCCAGTACTTC. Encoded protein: CASSDRQGMETQYF.

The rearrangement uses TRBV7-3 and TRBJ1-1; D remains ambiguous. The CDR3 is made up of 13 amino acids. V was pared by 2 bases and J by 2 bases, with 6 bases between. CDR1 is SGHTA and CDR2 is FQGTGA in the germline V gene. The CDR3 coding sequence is TGTGCCAGCAGCTTAGGGAGAAACACTGAAGCTTTCTTT. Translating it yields CASSLGRNTEAFF.

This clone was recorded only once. The CDR3 bases are TGCGCCAGCAGCGATTTATCGGGGGCAGATACGCAGTATTTT. It encodes CASSDLSGADTQYF. The chain recombines TRBV5-1 with TRBJ2-3, with a weak D call TRBD2 (6 bases). Trimming pared 4 bases from V and 4 bases from J, leaving 13 bases between. Germline values: CDR1 SGHRS, CDR2 YFSETQ. This CDR3 has 14 amino acids.

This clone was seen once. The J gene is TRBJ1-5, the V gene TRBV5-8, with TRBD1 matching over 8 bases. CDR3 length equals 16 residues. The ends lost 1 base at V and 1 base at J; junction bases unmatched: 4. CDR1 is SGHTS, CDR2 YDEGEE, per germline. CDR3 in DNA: TGTGCCAGCAGCTTGCGACAGGGGAAGAGCAATCAGCCCCAGCATTTT. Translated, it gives CASSLRQGKSNQPQHF.

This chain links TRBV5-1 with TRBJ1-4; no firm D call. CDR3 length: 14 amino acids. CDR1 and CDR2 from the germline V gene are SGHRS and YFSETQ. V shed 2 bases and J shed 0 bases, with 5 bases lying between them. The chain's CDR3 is CASSFGTTNEKLFF. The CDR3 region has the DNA TGCGCCAGCAGCTTCGGGACAACTAATGAAAAACTGTTTTTT.

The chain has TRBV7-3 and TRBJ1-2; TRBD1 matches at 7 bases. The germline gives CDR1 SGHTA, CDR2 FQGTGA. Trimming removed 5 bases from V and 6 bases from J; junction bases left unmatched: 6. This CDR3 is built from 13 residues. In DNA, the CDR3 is TGTGCCAGCAGCCCGGGGCAGGGGGATGGCTACACCTTC. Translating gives CASSPGQGDGYTF.

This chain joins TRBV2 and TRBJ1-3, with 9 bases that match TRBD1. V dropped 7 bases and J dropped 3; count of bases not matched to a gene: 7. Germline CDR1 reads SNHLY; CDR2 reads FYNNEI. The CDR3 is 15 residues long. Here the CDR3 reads CASTGTGSYGNTIYF. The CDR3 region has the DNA TGTGCCAGCACCGGGACAGGGTCTTATGGAAACACCATATATTTT.

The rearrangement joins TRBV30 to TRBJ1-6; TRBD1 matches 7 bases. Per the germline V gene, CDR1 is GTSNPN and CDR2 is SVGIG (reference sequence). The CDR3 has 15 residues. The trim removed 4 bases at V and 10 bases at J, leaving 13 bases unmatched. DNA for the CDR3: TGTGCCTGGACCGGACAGGACATTTTGAACTCACCCCTCCACTTT. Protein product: CAWTGQDILNSPLHF.